This TCR beta chain was identified during a study of blood T cell repertoires in COVID-19. Study information: Researchers got acute and convalescent COVID-19 samples from the United States, Italy and Spain.

Germline V gene sequence: CDR1 SGHTA, CDR2 FQGNSA. This CDR3 region has 14 residues. Between the trimmed V and J ends, which lost 5 bases and 1 base, there was a span of 11 bases. Authors' processing steps: Quantification of nucleated cells was approximated via reference gene primer amplification. Sequenced by immunoSEQ multiplex PCR; TCRdb stores in-frame clones only, minus some. D and trimming come from the DNA, and the V and J calls and clone size come from that table. The repertoire holds tens of thousands of clones, about 83% seen once, with 36% in the top ten. This receptor was identified in a man in his sixties or seventies with acute or convalescent COVID-19. The sample was peripheral blood. The V gene is TRBV7-2, the J gene TRBJ1-1, with no clear D. The DNA of the CDR3 is TGTGCCAGCAGCCCCAGACAAAGGAACACTGAAGCTTTCTTT. Protein: CASSPRQRNTEAFF.